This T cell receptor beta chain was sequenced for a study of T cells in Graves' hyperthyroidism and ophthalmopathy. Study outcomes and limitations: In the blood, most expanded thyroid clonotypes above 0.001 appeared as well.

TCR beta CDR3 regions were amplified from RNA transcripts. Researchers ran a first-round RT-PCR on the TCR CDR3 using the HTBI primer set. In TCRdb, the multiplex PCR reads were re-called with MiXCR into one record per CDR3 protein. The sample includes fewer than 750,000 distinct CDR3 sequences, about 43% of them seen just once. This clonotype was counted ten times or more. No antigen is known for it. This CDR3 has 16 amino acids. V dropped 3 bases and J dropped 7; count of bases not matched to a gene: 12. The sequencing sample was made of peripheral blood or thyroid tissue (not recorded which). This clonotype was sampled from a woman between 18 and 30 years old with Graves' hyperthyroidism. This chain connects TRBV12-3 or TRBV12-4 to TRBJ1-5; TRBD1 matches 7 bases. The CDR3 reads CASSFGRGQKWQPQHF. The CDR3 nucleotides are TGTGCCAGCAGTTTCGGGAGGGGGCAGAAATGGCAGCCCCAGCATTTT.